The 28 T cell receptor beta chains listed next were all sequenced from one sample in a study of blood T cells in healthy people across ages. Sample-barcoded 5' priming and a J-beta primer mix drove a second PCR of 7 to 11 cycles. Via MiXCR, TCRdb re-called the 5' RACE reads, giving one row per CDR3 protein. The repertoire holds about 640,000 distinct CDR3 sequences, with 35% to 50% as singletons. Sequencing was performed on blood. The receptors shown here come from a man older than 75 in good health.

J is TRBJ2-1 and V is TRBV28; 13 bases map to TRBD2. The CDR3 covers 16 residues. Germline V gene data show CDR1 as MDHEN and CDR2 as SYDVKM. Trimming removed 6 bases from V and 7 bases from J; junction bases left unmatched: 9. The CDR3 nucleotides read TGTGCCAGCAGCTCCCCACTAGCGGGAGGGCTTAATGAGCAGTTCTTC. Translating it yields CASSSPLAGGLNEQFF.

This clonotype was recorded a few times. The chain links TRBV2 to TRBJ2-5; D gene unclear. Germline assignment: CDR1 SNHLY and CDR2 FYNNEI. The CDR3 is 13 amino acids. V lost 4 bases and J lost 1, with 7 bases in between. CDR3 DNA: TGTGCCAGCAGTGTGGTCAGCCAAGAGACCCAGTACTTC. Translating it yields CASSVVSQETQYF.

This clonotype was detected only a few times. The gene calls are TRBV20-1 and TRBJ2-3, with D tentatively TRBD2 (6 bases). Trimming left V 6 bases short and J 2 bases short, with 12 bases between. This CDR3 has 13 amino acids. Per germline, CDR1 DFQATT and CDR2 SNEGSKA (reference sequence). The CDR3 here is CSAPGGNTDTQYF. For the CDR3, the DNA is TGCAGTGCCCCAGGCGGGAACACAGATACGCAGTATTTT.

The J gene is TRBJ2-4, the V gene TRBV12-3 or TRBV12-4, with 9 bases that match TRBD1. The J call may be mistaken, given a closer DNA end match to TRBJ2-7. This CDR3 spans 14 amino acids. The chain's CDR3 is CASSTGTGFGEQYF. CDR3 coding DNA: TGTGCCAGCAGTACCGGGACAGGGTTTGGCGAGCAGTACTTC.

This clonotype has more than one count but fewer than ten. The V call is TRBV27, the J call TRBJ2-1; D possibly uses TRBD1 or TRBD2 (5 bases each). The CDR3 is made up of 13 amino acids. CDR1 and CDR2 (germline): MNHEY, SMNVEV (reference sequence). With 3 bases removed from V and 14 bases from J, the gap between germline ends came to 17 bases. This CDR3 is CASSFDGTTKEFF. Written as DNA, the CDR3 is TGTGCCAGCAGTTTTGATGGGACCACAAAGGAGTTCTTC.

The table lists this clonotype with a few counts. This chain links TRBV7-9 with TRBJ1-4, with D hard to call. The CDR3 contains 14 residues. V lost 5 bases and J lost 1, with 8 bases in between. Germline lookup yields CDR1 SEHNR and CDR2 FQNEAQ (reference sequence). Here the CDR3 reads CASSTTGTNEKLFF. CDR3 sequence (DNA): TGTGCCAGCAGCACGACTGGAACTAATGAAAAACTGTTTTTT.

Worth noting for this clonotype: The junction departs from germline at one end; a sequencing error may be responsible. The chain uses TRBV4-2 and TRBJ2-7; a weak D match, TRBD2 (5 bases). The length of the CDR3 is 14 residues. Germline values: CDR1 LGHNA, CDR2 YNFKEQ. The CDR3 DNA sequence: TGTGCCAGCAGCCAGGAGCGGAACTCCTGCGAGCAGTACTTC. Translation gives CASSQERNSCEQYF.

This clonotype is a singleton in its sample. The CDR3 DNA sequence: TGTGCCAGCTGCACCGGGACAGGGGACAATCAGCCCCAGCATTTT. Translated: CASCTGTGDNQPQHF. V usage is TRBV27 and J usage is TRBJ1-5; 10 positions match TRBD1. Germline V gene data show CDR1 as MNHEY and CDR2 as SMNVEV (reference sequence). This CDR3 has 15 amino acids. V lost 8 bases and J lost 3; bases outside the gene matches: 7.

This clonotype was seen more than once but under ten times. The V call is TRBV20-1, the J call TRBJ2-7; D is undetermined. Per germline, CDR1 DFQATT and CDR2 SNEGSKA (reference sequence). V shed 0 bases and J shed 0 bases, with 12 bases lying between them. The CDR3 runs 15 residues. The CDR3 reads CSARDQGKISYEQYF. The CDR3 bases are TGCAGTGCTAGAGATCAAGGAAAAATCTCCTACGAGCAGTACTTC.

This clonotype has a single count. Being one base from a much bigger clone, this may be a read error. This chain joins TRBV20-1 and TRBJ2-7; D ambiguous. The V and J ends lost 0 bases and 2 bases respectively, with 11 bases between them. The CDR3 covers 14 residues. Per the germline V gene, CDR1 is DFQATT and CDR2 is SNEGSKA (reference sequence). The CDR3 bases are TGCAGTGCTAGAGATGACGACCGAGCCTACGAGCAGTACTTC. It translates to CSARDDDRAYEQYF.

This chain joins TRBV18 and TRBJ2-5; D is uncertain. V lost 0 bases and J 4 bases, leaving 15 bases between the germline ends. This CDR3 is built from 16 residues. CDR1 and CDR2 (germline): KGHSH, LQKENI. CDR3 DNA sequence: TGTGCCAGCTCACCACCGGGAACAGCACGCGGAGAGACCCAGTACTTC. Amino acid sequence: CASSPPGTARGETQYF.

The V and J genes are TRBV5-1 and TRBJ2-5; the match to TRBD1 covers 9 bases. The tail of the sequence fits TRBJ2-7 better, so the J call may be wrong. Germline V lookup: CDR1 SGHRS, CDR2 YFSETQ. The CDR3 runs to 17 residues. The CDR3 bases are TGCGCCAGCAGCTTGCAGACCTCCGGGACAGGGTCCTACGAGCAGTACTTC. Translating gives CASSLQTSGTGSYEQYF.

This clonotype was observed a handful of times. CDR3 residues: CSASLGGNTEAFF. The CDR3 nucleotides read TGCAGTGCTAGCCTTGGGGGGAACACTGAAGCTTTCTTT. The rearrangement joins TRBV20-1 to TRBJ1-1; D might be TRBD1 (5 bases). The V gene lost 3 bases and the J gene lost 1 base, with 9 bases spanning the gap. This CDR3 spans 13 amino acids. CDR1 and CDR2 from the germline V gene are DFQATT and SNEGSKA (reference sequence).

This clonotype was observed a few times. This rearrangement joins TRBV5-1 to TRBJ1-1; 8 bases align to TRBD1. The germline CDR1 and CDR2 sequences are SGHRS and YFSETQ. The CDR3 spans 16 residues. With V trimmed by 2 bases and J by 4 bases, 10 bases remained unmatched. The CDR3 DNA reads TGCGCCAGCAGCTTATGGCAGGGGGCGCGGGGCACTGAAGCTTTCTTT. Translation gives CASSLWQGARGTEAFF. Combining the CDR3 with reference TRBV5-1 and TRBJ1-1 gives the whole variable domain KAGVTQTPRYLIKTRGQQVTLSCSPISGHRSVSWYQQTPGQGLQFLFEYFSETQRNKGNFPGRFSGRQFSNSRSEMNVSTLELGDSALYLCASSLWQGARGTEAFFGQGTRLTVV.

The genes are TRBV6-1 and TRBJ2-5, with D perhaps matching TRBD1 (5 bases). Trimming cost V 1 base and J 1 base, with 10 bases left between them. Germline CDR1 reads MNHNS; CDR2 reads SASEGT. The CDR3 extends over 15 amino acids. CDR3 DNA: TGTGCCAGCAGTGAAGAAGAAGGGGTCCAAGAGACCCAGTACTTC. Protein: CASSEEEGVQETQYF.

This chain connects TRBV6-5 to TRBJ2-1, with 10 positions matching TRBD2. The CDR3 has 16 amino acids. The germline CDR1 and CDR2 sequences are MNHEY and SVGAGI. The trim removed 6 bases at V and 7 bases at J, leaving 12 bases unmatched. This CDR3 reads CASRRSLAGVGNEQFF. The CDR3 bases are TGTGCCAGCAGGCGATCCCTAGCGGGAGTGGGTAATGAGCAGTTCTTC.

Only a few counts were recorded for this clonotype. This CDR3 is CATSAAGTGGFQETQYF. CDR3 bases: TGTGCCACCAGTGCAGCCGGGACAGGGGGATTTCAAGAGACCCAGTACTTC. The V and J genes are TRBV24-1 and TRBJ2-5; 11 bases line up with TRBD1. Trimming took 5 bases from V and 2 from J; bases not matched to a gene: 9. The CDR3 extends over 17 amino acids. The V gene's germline CDR1 is KGHDR and CDR2 SFDVKD.

This clonotype occurred a few times. This chain uses TRBV4-2 with TRBJ2-4, with D perhaps TRBD2 (7 bases). Near its end, the DNA agrees better with TRBJ2-7, so the J call may be wrong. Per germline, CDR1 LGHNA and CDR2 YNFKEQ. The CDR3 totals 16 residues. This CDR3 reads CASSQVSGGAGYEQYF. CDR3 DNA sequence: TGTGCCAGCAGCCAAGTCAGTGGGGGGGCGGGTTACGAGCAGTACTTC.

The chain uses TRBV19 and TRBJ2-4; D unclear. Looked up from germline, CDR1 is LNHDA and CDR2 is SQIVND (reference sequence). Trimming took 2 bases from V and 0 from J, leaving 5 bases between them. CDR3 length: 14 residues. The CDR3 region is CASSIRVAKNIQYF. As DNA, the CDR3 is TGTGCCAGTAGTATAAGAGTAGCCAAAAACATTCAGTACTTC.

The chain employs TRBV7-2 and TRBJ2-1; D is perhaps TRBD1 (5 bases). V shed 1 base and J shed 10 bases, with 14 bases lying between them. There are 14 residues in the CDR3. Germline CDR1 is SGHTA and CDR2 is FQGNSA. DNA of the CDR3: TGTGCCAGCAGCTTAGTCATGAACTCAGGGGAGCAGTTCTTC. Its translation is CASSLVMNSGEQFF.

To note about this clonotype: This may arise from a read error, as a much more abundant clone is one base away. This chain connects TRBV5-6 to TRBJ1-1; D perhaps matches TRBD1 (6 bases). The germline gives CDR1 SGHDT, CDR2 YYEEEE. The CDR3 contains 12 residues. The CDR3 DNA reads as TGTGCCAGCGGCTTGAGGGGGACTGAAGCTTTCTTT. Residues: CASGLRGTEAFF.

This clonotype was observed a handful of times. As DNA, the CDR3 is TGTGCCAGCAGCTTGGCCGGGACAGGGAGGCGCGAGCAGTACTTC. This codes for CASSLAGTGRREQYF. The J gene is TRBJ2-7, the V gene TRBV5-4; 9 bases align to TRBD1. With 0 bases clipped from V and 6 bases from J, the junction kept 7 bases outside the gene matches. Germline-derived CDR1 and CDR2 are SGHNT and YYREEE (reference sequence). The CDR3 runs 15 residues.

This clonotype was counted a few times. The rearrangement joins TRBV30 to TRBJ1-4, with 9 bases that match TRBD1. In germline, CDR1 is GTSNPN, CDR2 SVGIG (reference sequence). The CDR3 has 14 residues. J lost 10 bases, V lost 3 bases, and 9 bases had no gene match. As DNA, the CDR3 is TGTGCCTGGAGACTACAGGGGGCGGAAGGAAAACTGTTTTTT. Its protein product is CAWRLQGAEGKLFF.

This clonotype occurred a few times. The chain combines TRBV2 with TRBJ2-5, with 9 bases lining up with TRBD1. The length of the CDR3 is 14 residues. Unmatched junction bases numbered 1, after V lost 3 bases and J lost 2 bases. Per the germline V gene, CDR1 is SNHLY and CDR2 is FYNNEI. The CDR3 DNA sequence: TGTGCCAGCAGTGATGACAGGGGGCAAGAGACCCAGTACTTC. Protein: CASSDDRGQETQYF. Drawing the rest from reference TRBV2 and TRBJ2-5, the complete variable domain is EPEVTQTPSHQVTQMGQEVILRCVPISNHLYFYWYRQILGQKVEFLVSFYNNEISEKSEIFDDQFSVERPDGSNFTLKIRSTKLEDSAMYFCASSDDRGQETQYFGPGTRLLVL.

The gene calls are TRBV15 and TRBJ1-2; TRBD1 is a possible D gene (6 bases). The CDR3 extends over 17 amino acids. CDR1 LNHNV and CDR2 YYDKDF come from the germline V gene (reference sequence). V gave up 4 bases and J gave up 1 base, with 19 bases separating them. CDR3 nucleotide sequence: TGTGCCACCAGCACGGCCGAGGGACACCAGCTTAACTATGGCTACACCTTC. It yields the protein CATSTAEGHQLNYGYTF.

The chain combines TRBV3-1 with TRBJ2-1; a possible D gene is TRBD2 (5 bases). The germline gives CDR1 LGHDT, CDR2 YNNKEL (reference sequence). This CDR3 contains 12 residues. Trimming left V 4 bases short and J 10 bases short, with 11 bases between. The DNA of the CDR3 is TGTGCCAGCAGCCGAAGGACGGGGGAGCAGTTCTTC. This translates into CASSRRTGEQFF.

The chain has TRBV27 and TRBJ2-1; 8 bases align to TRBD2. The CDR3 extends over 15 amino acids. CDR1 and CDR2 (germline): MNHEY, SMNVEV (reference sequence). Trimming removed 5 bases from V and 4 bases from J; junction bases left unmatched: 7. Here the CDR3 DNA reads TGTGCCAGCAGTCCCCGGGGGGGGTGGTACAATGAGCAGTTCTTC. Encoded protein: CASSPRGGWYNEQFF.

The chain joins TRBV9 to TRBJ1-4, with 7 bases matching TRBD1. The CDR3 has 16 amino acids. V gave up 3 bases and J gave up 2 bases; unmatched junction bases: 7. Germline V gene lookup returns CDR1 SGDLS and CDR2 YYNGEE. CDR3 loop: CASSARGGQTNEKLFF. The DNA of the CDR3 is TGTGCCAGCAGCGCCCGGGGGGGACAGACTAATGAAAAACTGTTTTTT.